The clone carrying this T cell receptor beta chain showed up just once. The antigen is undetermined. V lost 3 bases to trimming and J lost 3 bases; unmatched junction nucleotides: 4. This CDR3 has 15 residues. Germline CDR1 SGDLS, CDR2 YYNGEE. This entry belongs to a study of OX40 agonist ivuxolimab in advanced cancers. Study results and caveats: Researchers report that CD8+ T cells had, on average, more expanded clones than CD4+. Dose levels from 0.1 to 3.0 mg/kg saw CD4+ and CD8+ blood T cells expand clonally by week 6. Expansion of clones was among the lowest in partial responders at 0.1-3.0 mg/kg.

Assay used: immunoSEQ multiplex PCR; TCRdb lists only in-frame clones, some missing. The sample includes around 93,000 clones, more than 75% seen only once; the top ten take around 1.5%. Source: CD4+ or CD8+ T cells sorted from blood, taken in a trial of the OX40 agonist ivuxolimab. The chain uses TRBV9 and TRBJ2-1; TRBD1 matches at 9 bases. This receptor was obtained from an adult with an advanced solid tumor such as melanoma, head and neck, liver or kidney cancer. CDR3 loop: CASSADRGGYNEQFF. The CDR3 coding sequence is TGTGCCAGCAGCGCTGACAGGGGGGGCTACAATGAGCAGTTCTTC. The full variable domain, completed using reference TRBV9 and TRBJ2-1, is DSGVTQTPKHLITATGQRVTLRCSPRSGDLSVYWYQQSLDQGLQFLIQYYNGEERAKGNILERFSAQQFPDLHSELNLSSLELGDSALYFCASSADRGGYNEQFFGPGTRLTVL.